A selection of T cell receptor beta chains follows, all from one sample in a study of post-analysis software for immune sequencing data. TCRdb used MiXCR to reprocess the PCR reads, holding one entry per CDR3 protein. This table holds 400,000 to 500,000 distinct CDR3 sequences, approximately 38% found once. The specimen sequenced was blood. These TCRs come from a girl aged 2-10 years with multiple sclerosis. The CDR3 runs from the conserved cysteine through the conserved F or W. The D gene is left open where the match is weak. Not every row has a clone size; where given, it reads once, few, many or a size class.

d_gene: TRBD1
abundance: once
v_gene: TRBV12-3/TRBV12-4
j_gene: TRBJ2-3
CDR3aa: CASSRNRGKTDAQYF
CDR3nt: TGTGCCAGCAGTAGAAACAGGGGGAAGACAGATGCGCAGTATTTT

d_gene: -
abundance: once
v_gene: TRBV20-1
j_gene: TRBJ1-5
CDR3aa: CSARDVSGVAQHF
CDR3nt: TGCAGTGCGAGGGACGTCTCCGGAGTAGCCCAGCATTTT

d_gene: -
abundance: few
v_gene: TRBV12-3/TRBV12-4
j_gene: TRBJ1-4
CDR3aa: CASSFQDPTNEKLFF
CDR3nt: TGTGCCAGCAGTTTTCAGGATCCAACTAATGAAAAACTGTTTTTT

d_gene: -
abundance: -
v_gene: TRBV28
j_gene: TRBJ2-5
CDR3aa: CASSSPGPIIGETQYF
CDR3nt: TGTGCCAGCAGTTCACCGGGACCCATAATTGGGGAGACCCAGTACTTC

d_gene: -
abundance: -
v_gene: TRBV7-3
j_gene: TRBJ2-4
CDR3aa: CASSPRGGTLAKNIQYF
CDR3nt: TGTGCCAGCAGCCCCCGAGGGGGGACCTTAGCCAAAAACATTCAGTACTTC

d_gene: -
abundance: -
v_gene: TRBV6-5
j_gene: TRBJ2-3
CDR3aa: CASSTPLSTDTQYF
CDR3nt: TGTGCCAGCAGTACCCCTCTCAGCACAGATACGCAGTATTTT

d_gene: -
abundance: -
v_gene: TRBV15
j_gene: TRBJ2-1
CDR3aa: CATSRDRGRAPRSYNEQFF
CDR3nt: TGTGCCACCAGCAGAGATCGGGGGCGAGCGCCCCGAAGTTACAATGAGCAGTTCTTC

d_gene: -
abundance: few
v_gene: TRBV5-1
j_gene: TRBJ2-7
CDR3aa: CASRESYEQYF
CDR3nt: TGCGCCAGCAGAGAATCCTACGAGCAGTACTTC

d_gene: -
abundance: -
v_gene: TRBV7-3
j_gene: TRBJ2-3
CDR3aa: CASSRGSVPTDTQYF
CDR3nt: TGTGCCAGCAGCCGAGGGTCGGTTCCCACAGATACGCAGTATTTT

d_gene: -
abundance: few
v_gene: TRBV4-2
j_gene: TRBJ2-1
CDR3aa: CASSPSREQFF
CDR3nt: TGTGCCAGCAGCCCTAGCCGTGAGCAGTTCTTC

d_gene: TRBD2
abundance: few
v_gene: TRBV5-1
j_gene: TRBJ2-7
CDR3aa: CASSLGLANYEQYF
CDR3nt: TGCGCCAGCAGCCTAGGACTAGCGAACTACGAGCAGTACTTC

d_gene: -
abundance: many
v_gene: TRBV4-3
j_gene: TRBJ2-5
CDR3aa: CASSRGETQYF
CDR3nt: TGCGCCAGCAGCCGCGGAGAGACCCAGTACTTC

d_gene: -
abundance: few
v_gene: TRBV9
j_gene: TRBJ1-2
CDR3aa: CASSVAPGDNYGYTF
CDR3nt: TGTGCCAGCAGCGTAGCGCCCGGGGATAACTATGGCTACACCTTC

d_gene: TRBD2
abundance: few
v_gene: TRBV12-3/TRBV12-4
j_gene: TRBJ2-7
CDR3aa: CASSPRLAPISYEQYF
CDR3nt: TGTGCCAGCAGTCCCCGACTAGCTCCGATCTCCTACGAGCAGTACTTC

d_gene: -
abundance: -
v_gene: TRBV7-2
j_gene: TRBJ2-1
CDR3aa: CASSLVPLGNNEQFF
CDR3nt: TGTGCCAGCAGCTTAGTCCCCCTAGGCAACAATGAGCAGTTCTTC

d_gene: TRBD1
abundance: few
v_gene: TRBV6-6
j_gene: TRBJ2-1
CDR3aa: CASRLTGGGEQFF
CDR3nt: TGTGCCAGTCGACTTACAGGGGGCGGTGAGCAGTTCTTC

d_gene: -
abundance: -
v_gene: TRBV6-5
j_gene: TRBJ2-1
CDR3aa: CASRKGLTAYNEQFF
CDR3nt: TGTGCCAGCAGGAAGGGACTGACGGCCTACAATGAGCAGTTCTTC

d_gene: -
abundance: -
v_gene: TRBV6-5
j_gene: TRBJ1-2
CDR3aa: CASSYDGQLWGYTF
CDR3nt: TGTGCCAGCAGCTACGATGGACAGTTGTGGGGCTACACCTTC

d_gene: TRBD2
abundance: -
v_gene: TRBV9
j_gene: TRBJ2-1
CDR3aa: CASSERLAVFYNEQFF
CDR3nt: TGTGCCAGCAGCGAGAGACTAGCGGTCTTCTACAATGAGCAGTTCTTC

d_gene: -
abundance: many
v_gene: TRBV20-1
j_gene: TRBJ2-5
CDR3aa: CSARRETQYF
CDR3nt: TGCAGTGCTAGACGGGAGACCCAGTACTTC

d_gene: TRBD2
abundance: -
v_gene: TRBV7-2
j_gene: TRBJ2-7
CDR3aa: CASSSRRTSNSQYF
CDR3nt: TGTGCCAGCAGCTCCCGAAGGACTAGCAATTCTCAGTACTTC

d_gene: -
abundance: many
v_gene: TRBV7-2
j_gene: TRBJ2-5
CDR3aa: CASSVWETQYF
CDR3nt: TGTGCCAGCAGCGTCTGGGAGACCCAGTACTTC

d_gene: TRBD2
abundance: -
v_gene: TRBV5-1
j_gene: TRBJ2-1
CDR3aa: CASSLGASGRTYNEQFF
CDR3nt: TGCGCCAGCAGCTTGGGGGCTAGCGGGAGGACTTACAATGAGCAGTTCTTC

d_gene: TRBD1
abundance: -
v_gene: TRBV6-1
j_gene: TRBJ1-5
CDR3aa: CASSPTYRGFSNQPQHF
CDR3nt: TGTGCCAGCAGTCCTACTTACAGGGGATTTAGCAATCAGCCCCAGCATTTT

d_gene: -
abundance: few
v_gene: TRBV9
j_gene: TRBJ2-1
CDR3aa: CASSSMGTSYNEQFF
CDR3nt: TGTGCCAGCAGCAGTATGGGTACCTCCTACAATGAGCAGTTCTTC

d_gene: TRBD2
abundance: few
v_gene: TRBV5-1
j_gene: TRBJ2-7
CDR3aa: CASSVGPGGGSAREQYF
CDR3nt: TGCGCCAGCAGCGTGGGCCCGGGAGGGGGTTCTGCGCGCGAGCAGTACTTC

d_gene: -
abundance: few
v_gene: TRBV7-3
j_gene: TRBJ2-1
CDR3aa: CASSSEPRQGGYEQFF
CDR3nt: TGTGCCAGCAGCTCGGAACCTCGACAGGGAGGTTATGAGCAGTTCTTC

d_gene: -
abundance: few
v_gene: TRBV11-1
j_gene: TRBJ1-1
CDR3aa: CASSLVSSNTEAFF
CDR3nt: TGTGCCAGCAGCTTAGTTTCATCGAACACTGAAGCTTTCTTT

d_gene: -
abundance: few
v_gene: TRBV20-1
j_gene: TRBJ2-3
CDR3aa: CSARSGLGHTQYF
CDR3nt: TGCAGTGCTAGATCGGGCTTGGGCCATACGCAGTATTTT

d_gene: -
abundance: few
v_gene: TRBV3-1
j_gene: TRBJ1-4
CDR3aa: CASSQGEKLFF
CDR3nt: TGTGCCAGCAGCCAAGGTGAAAAACTGTTTTTT

d_gene: -
abundance: few
v_gene: TRBV29-1
j_gene: TRBJ2-1
CDR3aa: CSGGGHEQFF
CDR3nt: TGCAGCGGTGGTGGCCATGAGCAGTTCTTC

d_gene: -
abundance: few
v_gene: TRBV10-3
j_gene: TRBJ1-2
CDR3aa: CAIRQVTNYGYTF
CDR3nt: TGTGCCATCAGGCAGGTGACTAACTATGGCTACACCTTC

d_gene: TRBD1
abundance: -
v_gene: TRBV9
j_gene: TRBJ2-7
CDR3aa: CASSVGDSYEQYF
CDR3nt: TGTGCCAGCAGCGTAGGGGACAGCTACGAGCAGTACTTC

d_gene: -
abundance: -
v_gene: TRBV7-9
j_gene: TRBJ2-1
CDR3aa: CVSSSGLRDEQFF
CDR3nt: TGTGTCAGCAGCTCGGGCCTGAGGGATGAGCAGTTCTTC

d_gene: -
abundance: -
v_gene: TRBV18
j_gene: TRBJ2-1
CDR3aa: CASSPGAGLATNNEQFF
CDR3nt: TGTGCCAGCTCACCGGGGGCGGGGCTAGCGACGAACAATGAGCAGTTCTTC

d_gene: TRBD2
abundance: -
v_gene: TRBV7-3
j_gene: TRBJ2-3
CDR3aa: CASSTPTGGLRDTQYF
CDR3nt: TGTGCCAGCAGTACACCGACGGGGGGGCTTAGAGATACGCAGTATTTT

d_gene: TRBD1
abundance: -
v_gene: TRBV7-8
j_gene: TRBJ2-4
CDR3aa: CASSLAGTGRNIQYF
CDR3nt: TGTGCCAGCAGCTTAGCTGGGACAGGAAGAAACATTCAGTACTTC

d_gene: -
abundance: -
v_gene: TRBV29-1
j_gene: TRBJ2-7
CDR3aa: CSVGLGYEQYF
CDR3nt: TGCAGCGTTGGATTGGGTTACGAGCAGTACTTC

d_gene: -
abundance: -
v_gene: TRBV7-9
j_gene: TRBJ1-2
CDR3aa: CASSTSTRDRQTNYGYTF
CDR3nt: -

d_gene: TRBD1
abundance: -
v_gene: TRBV28
j_gene: TRBJ1-2
CDR3aa: CASSSGQAQRYGYTF
CDR3nt: TGTGCCAGCAGTAGTGGACAGGCGCAACGGTATGGCTACACCTTC

d_gene: TRBD2
abundance: -
v_gene: TRBV20-1
j_gene: TRBJ2-7
CDR3aa: CSVSGRPTYEQYF
CDR3nt: TGCAGCGTTAGCGGGAGGCCAACCTACGAGCAGTACTTC

d_gene: -
abundance: -
v_gene: TRBV20-1
j_gene: TRBJ1-2
CDR3aa: CSARAPPSGYTF
CDR3nt: TGCAGTGCTAGAGCTCCCCCCTCTGGCTACACCTTC